The 16 T cell receptor beta chains below were found in one sample sequenced in a study of T cell responses to AZD1222 COVID-19 vaccine. This table comes from immunoSEQ multiplex PCR, and its TCRdb copy is limited to in-frame clones, with some not included. The sample lists approximately 91,000 clones; about 91% were seen once. The specimen comprised peripheral blood, sampled 28 days after the second AZD1222 dose. These receptor sequences come from an adult who received the AZD1222 COVID-19 vaccine.

The chain couples TRBV9 to TRBJ2-6; the D is unclear. The V end was cut by 0 bases, the J end by 0 bases, with 4 bases between. CDR3 length equals 15 residues. Germline CDR1 SGDLS, CDR2 YYNGEE. CDR3: CASSVDSSGANVLTF. The DNA for the CDR3 is TGTGCCAGCAGCGTAGACAGCTCTGGGGCCAACGTCCTGACTTTC. Variable domain in full (rest from reference TRBV9 and TRBJ2-6): DSGVTQTPKHLITATGQRVTLRCSPRSGDLSVYWYQQSLDQGLQFLIQYYNGEERAKGNILERFSAQQFPDLHSELNLSSLELGDSALYFCASSVDSSGANVLTFGAGSRLTVL.

V and J are TRBV7-6 and TRBJ2-1; 8 positions match TRBD2. CDR1 and CDR2 from the germline V gene are SGHVS and FNYEAQ. CDR3 size: 16 residues. V shed 5 bases and J 6 bases; nucleotides not matched to a gene: 12. The CDR3 bases are TGTGCCAGCAGCCCCAAACTAGCGGAAGTACCCAATGAGCAGTTCTTC. It codes for CASSPKLAEVPNEQFF.

V and J are TRBV7-6 and TRBJ2-1, with a possible D match to TRBD2 (6 bases). The CDR3 is made up of 14 amino acids. Per the germline V gene, CDR1 is SGHVS and CDR2 is FNYEAQ. Trimming pared 2 bases from V and 5 bases from J, leaving 10 bases between. The CDR3, as DNA: TGTGCCAGCAGCTTAATGGTAGCGGACAATGAGCAGTTCTTC. Translation gives CASSLMVADNEQFF. The full variable domain, completed using reference TRBV7-6 and TRBJ2-1, is GAGVSQSPRYKVTKRGQDVALRCDPISGHVSLYWYRQALGQGPEFLTYFNYEAQQDKSGLPNDRFSAERPEGSISTLTIQRTEQRDSAMYRCASSLMVADNEQFFGPGTRLTVL.

This rearrangement joins TRBV10-3 to TRBJ2-7; D is undetermined. Per the germline V gene, CDR1 is ENHRY and CDR2 is SYGVKD. V lost 0 bases and J 0 bases, leaving 9 bases between the germline ends. The CDR3 contains 15 residues. CDR3 nucleotides: TGTGCCATCAGTGAGTCGATCGCGTCCTCCTACGAGCAGTACTTC. Translation: CAISESIASSYEQYF.

The rearrangement links TRBV5-4 to TRBJ2-7; the D gene is possibly TRBD2 (5 bases). CDR3 length: 13 amino acids. Germline V gene data show CDR1 as SGHNT and CDR2 as YYREEE (reference sequence). Trimming removed 3 bases from V and 6 bases from J, with 13 bases in between. CDR3 amino acids: CASSSVDGVEQYF. The CDR3, as DNA: TGTGCCAGCAGCTCGGTTGACGGGGTCGAGCAGTACTTC.

The chain is built from TRBV12-2 and TRBJ2-7; the D call in the table, TRBD2, was not verified against the DNA. TRBV12-2 is flagged as a pseudogene. The CDR3 is 16 residues long. The CDR3 here is CASRLVYWQGGFEQYF. The CDR3 region has the DNA TGTGCAAGTCGCTTAGTATATTGGCAGGGAGGGTTCGAGCAGTACTTC.

The J gene is TRBJ1-1, the V gene TRBV5-1; D gene uncertain. V lost 3 bases and J lost 4, with 16 bases in between. CDR1 SGHRS and CDR2 YFSETQ come from the germline V gene. CDR3 length equals 15 residues. The CDR3 sequence: CASSSVTGSGTEAFF. The DNA for the CDR3 is TGCGCCAGCAGCTCGGTGACCGGGTCGGGCACTGAAGCTTTCTTT.

This clone was seen only once. J is TRBJ2-1 and V is TRBV5-4; TRBD2 matches at 8 bases. With 6 bases clipped from V and 3 bases from J, the junction kept 8 bases outside the gene matches. This CDR3 region has 15 residues. Germline-derived CDR1 and CDR2 are SGHNT and YYREEE (reference sequence). CDR3: CASTFGGGFYNEQFF. Written as DNA, the CDR3 is TGTGCCAGCACCTTCGGGGGGGGGTTCTACAATGAGCAGTTCTTC.

The DNA for the CDR3 is TGTGCCAGCAGTCCCCCCCCGCGAAGGTTTGATTACTATGGCTACACCTTC. This translates into CASSPPPRRFDYYGYTF. The chain joins TRBV7-9 to TRBJ1-2; D is ambiguous. The CDR3 runs to 17 residues. Trimming shortened V by 6 bases and J by 3 bases, and 23 bases separated the two germline ends. Germline V lookup: CDR1 SEHNR, CDR2 FQNEAQ (reference sequence). The variable domain in full, completed from reference TRBV7-9 and TRBJ1-2, reads DTGVSQNPRHKITKRGQNVTFRCDPISEHNRLYWYRQTLGQGPEFLTYFQNEAQLEKSRLLSDRFSAERPKGSFSTLEIQRTEQGDSAMYLCASSPPPRRFDYYGYTFGSGTRLTVV.

This sequence joins TRBV9 and TRBJ2-1, with 10 bases that match TRBD2. CDR3 length: 15 residues. The V and J ends lost 4 bases and 5 bases, in that order; junction bases with no gene match: 6. Germline CDR1 SGDLS, CDR2 YYNGEE. CDR3 nucleotide sequence: TGTGCCAGCAGCATGGGGACTAGCGCGCACAATGAGCAGTTCTTC. Its translation is CASSMGTSAHNEQFF. The full variable domain, its missing parts supplied by reference TRBV9 and TRBJ2-1, is DSGVTQTPKHLITATGQRVTLRCSPRSGDLSVYWYQQSLDQGLQFLIQYYNGEERAKGNILERFSAQQFPDLHSELNLSSLELGDSALYFCASSMGTSAHNEQFFGPGTRLTVL.

The chain combines TRBV6-5 with TRBJ2-7; D perhaps matches TRBD1 (6 bases). V was shortened by 7 bases and J by 5 bases, with 21 bases between the two germline ends. This CDR3 comprises 15 residues. The germline gives CDR1 MNHEY, CDR2 SVGAGI. DNA for the CDR3: TGTGCCAGCAAACCACGTCGGCAGGGGAGCGACGAGCAGTACTTC. Translation gives CASKPRRQGSDEQYF.

This chain links TRBV4-2 with TRBJ2-2, with D unclear. Germline assignment: CDR1 LGHNA and CDR2 YNFKEQ. The V end was cut by 0 bases, the J end by 7 bases, with 6 bases between. CDR3 length equals 13 residues. In DNA, the CDR3 is TGTGCCAGCAGCCAAGATCGCGTCGGGGAGCTGTTTTTT. The encoded protein is CASSQDRVGELFF.

The V call is TRBV19, the J call TRBJ2-1; 13 nucleotides line up with TRBD2. The length of the CDR3 is 16 residues. Germline values: CDR1 LNHDA, CDR2 SQIVND (reference sequence). With V trimmed by 4 bases and J by 9 bases, 9 bases remained unmatched. The CDR3 DNA follows: TGTGCCAGTAGTACCCCCCGACTAGCGGGAGGTGGTGAGCAGTTCTTC. Protein sequence: CASSTPRLAGGGEQFF.

The chain combines TRBV6-2 or TRBV6-3 with TRBJ2-6; possibly TRBD2 for D (6 bases). Trimming removed 1 base at V and 2 bases at J, with 12 bases between. This CDR3 has 17 amino acids. The germline CDR1 and CDR2 sequences are MNHEY and SVGEGT. The CDR3 bases are TGTGCCAGCAGTTACTGGGACTCAGCCGCTGGGGCCAACGTCCTGACTTTC. This sequence encodes CASSYWDSAAGANVLTF.

The gene calls are TRBV4-1 and TRBJ2-2, with a weak D call TRBD1 (5 bases). The length of the CDR3 is 19 residues. CDR1 is MGHRA, CDR2 YSYEKL, per germline. V lost 4 bases and J lost 0, with 21 bases in between. The CDR3 DNA is TGCGCCAGCAGCCCCCGACCAAGATCCGCAGGGACGAACACCGGGGAGCTGTTTTTT. Protein sequence: CASSPRPRSAGTNTGELFF.

The chain couples TRBV12-5 to TRBJ1-2; 10 nucleotides line up with TRBD1. The CDR3 length is 14 residues. Germline lookup yields CDR1 LGHNT and CDR2 FRNRAP. V was clipped by 5 bases and J by 8 bases; unmatched bases: 8. The CDR3 loop reads CASGTGQGRDGYTF. For the CDR3, the DNA is TGTGCTAGTGGTACGGGACAGGGGAGGGACGGCTACACCTTC. The full variable domain, rest sourced from reference TRBV12-5 and TRBJ1-2, is DARVTQTPRHKVTEMGQEVTMRCQPILGHNTVFWYRQTMMQGLELLAYFRNRAPLDDSGMPKDRFSAEMPDATLATLKIQPSEPRDSAVYFCASGTGQGRDGYTFGSGTRLTVV.